This paragraph reports one TCR beta chain. This sample was taken from a study of radiation and T cells in renal cell carcinoma. Time point noted: baseline pretreatment blood. Treatment: 15 Gy SBRT to primary tumor, nephrectomy 4 weeks later. The table came from immunoSEQ multiplex PCR; TCRdb's copy has only in-frame clones and leaves some out. This table holds about 130,000 clones, approximately 91% found once. The CDR3 length is 14 residues. Germline CDR1 SNHLY, CDR2 FYNNEI. Trimming cost V 7 bases and J 4 bases, with 14 bases left between them. The sequence derives from a woman aged 50 to 65 with renal cell carcinoma. The sequences come from blood, collected from a patient whose treatment included radiotherapy and nephrectomy. The chain carries TRBV2 and TRBJ2-1, with D uncertain. CDR3 bases: TGTGCCAGCACCTATGGGCGCAGTTACAATGAGCAGTTCTTC. It yields the protein CASTYGRSYNEQFF.